This T cell receptor (beta chain) originates from a study of blood T cell repertoires in COVID-19. Study summary: Donors in the United States, Italy and Spain gave samples during acute or convalescent COVID-19.

Sequencing used immunoSEQ multiplex PCR; TCRdb keeps in-frame clones, though not all of them. This sample has more than 95,000 clones; about 90% occur once, and the top ten carry 3% to 3.5%. This CDR3 comprises 16 residues. J gave up 7 bases and V 1 base, and 6 bases lay outside the gene matches. CDR1 SGHRS and CDR2 YFSETQ come from the germline V gene. The chain is built from TRBV5-1 and TRBJ2-2; 11 bases match TRBD2. The source of this sequence is a man aged 45-65 years in a cohort sampled during active COVID-19. The sample taken for sequencing was peripheral blood. The CDR3 sequence: CASSLMTSGAGGELFF. CDR3 in DNA: TGCGCCAGCAGCTTGATGACTAGCGGGGCAGGCGGGGAGCTGTTTTTT.